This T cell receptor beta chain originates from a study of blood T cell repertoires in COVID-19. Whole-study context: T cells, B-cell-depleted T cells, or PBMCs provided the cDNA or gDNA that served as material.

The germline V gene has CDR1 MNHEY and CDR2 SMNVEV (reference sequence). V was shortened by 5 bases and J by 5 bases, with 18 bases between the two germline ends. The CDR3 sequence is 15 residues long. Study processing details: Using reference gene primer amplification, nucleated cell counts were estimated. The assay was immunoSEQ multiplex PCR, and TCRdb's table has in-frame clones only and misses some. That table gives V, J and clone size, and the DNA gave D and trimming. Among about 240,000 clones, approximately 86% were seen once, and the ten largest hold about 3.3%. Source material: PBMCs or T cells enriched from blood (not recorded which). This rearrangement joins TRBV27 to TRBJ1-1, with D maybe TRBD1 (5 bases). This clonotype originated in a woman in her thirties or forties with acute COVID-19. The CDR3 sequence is CASSPSSRVGTEAFF. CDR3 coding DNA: TGTGCCAGCAGTCCTTCCTCCAGGGTTGGTACTGAAGCTTTCTTT.